The 27 T cell receptor beta chains below all came from one sample that was sequenced in a study of long-term antiretroviral therapy in people with HIV. They ran version v3.0 of the immunoSEQ assay at survey level. TCRdb's copy holds only in-frame clones and misses some; the assay was immunoSEQ multiplex PCR. The sample gives some 15,000 clones, more than 75% of which show up once; roughly 12% is in the top ten. Sequenced material: unsorted PBMCs, taken 6.9 years after starting antiretroviral therapy. These receptors were taken from a man in his fifties or sixties with HIV.

V gene TRBV25-1 combines with J gene TRBJ2-7; 11 bases fit TRBD1. Trimming at V came to 3 bases and at J to 7 bases, leaving 5 bases not matched to a gene. CDR3 length: 14 amino acids. Germline V gene data show CDR1 as MGHDK and CDR2 as SYGVNS. The CDR3 loop is CASSDGQGAREQYF. In DNA, the CDR3 is TGTGCCAGCAGTGACGGACAGGGGGCTCGAGAGCAGTACTTC.

The chain carries TRBV27 and TRBJ1-4, with 7 nucleotides matching TRBD1. The length of the CDR3 is 15 residues. With 6 bases clipped from V and 4 bases from J, the junction kept 8 bases outside the gene matches. Germline V gene sequence: CDR1 MNHEY, CDR2 SMNVEV (reference sequence). The CDR3 reads CASSPRGGGNEKLFF. CDR3 DNA sequence: TGTGCCAGCAGCCCCCGAGGGGGCGGTAATGAAAAACTGTTTTTT.

This chain uses TRBV28 with TRBJ1-1; no firm D call. Germline V gene data show CDR1 as MDHEN and CDR2 as SYDVKM. The CDR3 totals 12 residues. The germline V and J ends were trimmed by 7 bases and 2 bases, with 8 bases remaining between them. CDR3: CASTHRNTEAFF. For the CDR3, the DNA is TGTGCCAGCACCCATAGAAACACTGAAGCTTTCTTT.

This clone appeared a single time. J is TRBJ2-1 and V is TRBV6-5; D is possibly TRBD2 (6 bases). CDR3 length equals 15 residues. CDR1 is MNHEY, CDR2 SVGAGI, per germline. The V and J ends lost 3 bases and 4 bases respectively, with 13 bases between them. CDR3 in amino acids: CASSYRRDFYNEQFF. DNA for the CDR3: TGTGCCAGCAGTTATAGGCGGGACTTTTACAATGAGCAGTTCTTC.

The rearrangement links TRBV29-1 to TRBJ2-5; possibly TRBD1 or TRBD2 for D (6 bases each). V lost 2 bases and J 1 base, leaving 23 bases between the germline ends. Germline loops: CDR1 SQVTM, CDR2 ANQGSEA. The CDR3 extends over 18 amino acids. The CDR3 loop reads CSVESFRGGRGAQETQYF. CDR3 bases: TGCAGCGTTGAATCTTTCAGGGGAGGTCGAGGGGCCCAAGAGACCCAGTACTTC.

The rearrangement joins TRBV4-1 to TRBJ2-2; D assignment may be TRBD1 or TRBD2 (6 bases each). CDR1 and CDR2 (germline): MGHRA, YSYEKL. V dropped 0 bases and J dropped 5 bases, with 10 bases sitting between them. The CDR3 has 15 amino acids. The CDR3 nucleotides read TGCGCCAGCAGCCAAGATGGGGGGCTTACCGGGGAGCTGTTTTTT. Amino acids: CASSQDGGLTGELFF.

The chain employs TRBV4-1 and TRBJ2-7; D uncertain. Germline lookup yields CDR1 MGHRA and CDR2 YSYEKL. The V end was cut by 0 bases, the J end by 6 bases, with 15 bases between. The CDR3 length is 15 residues. The CDR3 DNA follows: TGCGCCAGCAGCCAAGATCGGACGTCGTATGGCGAGCAGTACTTC. It yields the protein CASSQDRTSYGEQYF.

This sequence joins TRBV7-9 and TRBJ2-1; D remains unclear. CDR3 length: 16 residues. The V gene lost 0 bases and the J gene lost 3 bases, with 12 bases spanning the gap. CDR1 and CDR2 from the germline V gene are SEHNR and FQNEAQ (reference sequence). Written as DNA, the CDR3 is TGTGCCAGCAGCTTAGCGGGCGGAACCTTCTACAATGAGCAGTTCTTC. Its translation: CASSLAGGTFYNEQFF. Combining the CDR3 with reference TRBV7-9 and TRBJ2-1 gives the whole variable domain DTGVSQNPRHKITKRGQNVTFRCDPISEHNRLYWYRQTLGQGPEFLTYFQNEAQLEKSRLLSDRFSAERPKGSFSTLEIQRTEQGDSAMYLCASSLAGGTFYNEQFFGPGTRLTVL.

The genes are TRBV6-6 and TRBJ2-5; D might be TRBD1 or TRBD2, each matching 6 bases. The CDR3 spans 14 residues. V gave up 6 bases and J gave up 2 bases, with 13 bases separating them. The germline V gene has CDR1 MNHNY and CDR2 SVGAGI (reference sequence). In DNA form, the CDR3 reads TGTGCCAGCAGGCTCCCGGGGGCGCAAGAGACCCAGTACTTC. Translation gives CASRLPGAQETQYF.

This clone has a handful of counts. V and J are TRBV5-4 and TRBJ2-7; perhaps TRBD1 as D (6 bases). CDR3 length: 11 residues. Between the trimmed V and J ends, which lost 7 bases and 5 bases, there was a span of 10 bases. Looked up from germline, CDR1 is SGHNT and CDR2 is YYREEE (reference sequence). CDR3 DNA: TGTGCCAGCCACACAGGGAACGAGCAGTACTTC. Translation gives CASHTGNEQYF.

This chain connects TRBV14 to TRBJ1-4; no definite D call. The ends were cut back, 1 base at V and 4 bases at J, with 10 bases in the middle. This CDR3 contains 15 residues. Germline V lookup: CDR1 SGHDN, CDR2 FVKESK. CDR3 nucleotides: TGTGCCAGCAGCCAAGTTGGCAGGAGTAATGAAAAACTGTTTTTT. This gives the protein CASSQVGRSNEKLFF.

V usage is TRBV5-1 and J usage is TRBJ2-3; D assignment may be TRBD1 or TRBD2 (5 bases each). CDR1 and CDR2 (germline): SGHRS, YFSETQ. The CDR3 has 15 residues. Trimming removed 0 bases from V and 0 bases from J, with 8 bases in between. CDR3 nucleotide sequence: TGCGCCAGCAGCTTGGCCGGGACGAGCACAGATACGCAGTATTTT. It encodes CASSLAGTSTDTQYF.

This chain joins TRBV30 and TRBJ2-1, with 9 bases fitting TRBD2. Germline values: CDR1 GTSNPN, CDR2 SVGIG (reference sequence). CDR3 size: 15 residues. V lost 0 bases and J lost 7; bases outside the gene matches: 7. The CDR3 protein is CAWSVLGLAGNEQFF. The CDR3, as DNA: TGTGCCTGGAGTGTACTGGGTCTAGCGGGGAATGAGCAGTTCTTC.

The genes are TRBV7-6 and TRBJ1-3; possibly TRBD1 for D (6 bases). Trimming removed 5 bases from V and 2 bases from J, with 10 bases in between. Germline values: CDR1 SGHVS, CDR2 FNYEAQ. The CDR3 spans 14 residues. CDR3 protein: CASSPKGAGNTIYF. The CDR3 DNA reads as TGTGCCAGCAGCCCAAAGGGGGCTGGAAACACCATATATTTT.

The V call is TRBV5-1, the J call TRBJ2-5; maybe TRBD2 (6 bases). The germline CDR1 and CDR2 sequences are SGHRS and YFSETQ. This CDR3 comprises 15 residues. V was clipped by 4 bases and J by 0 bases, with 13 bases between them. CDR3 in DNA: TGCGCCAGCAGCATTGGTCGGGGGTACCAAGAGACCCAGTACTTC. Its protein is CASSIGRGYQETQYF.

The chain recombines TRBV11-1 with TRBJ1-2; TRBD1 aligns across 7 bases. V gave up 3 bases and J gave up 4 bases; unmatched junction bases: 5. Germline lookup yields CDR1 SGHAT and CDR2 FQDESV (reference sequence). CDR3 length: 14 residues. The CDR3 here is CASSLEGGVYGYTF. The CDR3 DNA reads as TGTGCCAGCAGCTTGGAAGGGGGCGTCTATGGCTACACCTTC.

The chain has TRBV18 and TRBJ2-7, with D hard to call. The CDR3 loop spans 14 amino acids. Trimming took off 0 bases at V and 5 bases at J, with 11 bases between the two ends. Germline V lookup: CDR1 KGHSH, CDR2 LQKENI. CDR3 residues: CASSPPSLKDEQYF. As DNA, the CDR3 is TGTGCCAGCTCACCACCCTCGCTTAAGGACGAGCAGTACTTC.

V usage is TRBV19 and J usage is TRBJ2-7; a possible D gene is TRBD2 (7 bases). This CDR3 has 16 amino acids. With 7 bases removed from V and 3 bases from J, the gap between germline ends came to 22 bases. Germline V lookup: CDR1 LNHDA, CDR2 SQIVND (reference sequence). The CDR3 spells CASTKAAGAPGYEQYF. CDR3 in DNA: TGTGCCAGTACCAAAGCCGCGGGGGCGCCGGGCTACGAGCAGTACTTC.

V usage is TRBV28 and J usage is TRBJ2-7, with 14 bases fitting TRBD2. V shed 6 bases and J 4 bases; nucleotides not matched to a gene: 14. There are 18 residues in the CDR3. Germline V gene data show CDR1 as MDHEN and CDR2 as SYDVKM. The CDR3 coding sequence is TGTGCCAGCAGCTACAACAATCCCGGGACTAGCGGGAGATACGAGCAGTACTTC. This codes for CASSYNNPGTSGRYEQYF.

V and J are TRBV14 and TRBJ2-7; no clear D. V shed 5 bases and J shed 6 bases, with 8 bases lying between them. Germline V lookup: CDR1 SGHDN, CDR2 FVKESK. This CDR3 comprises 11 residues. The CDR3 bases are TGTGCCAGCAGCTCGGTATGCGAGCAGTACTTC. It translates to CASSSVCEQYF.

This clone was seen a handful of times. The chain uses TRBV2 and TRBJ2-7; 7 bases map to TRBD2. CDR3 length equals 15 residues. The trim removed 3 bases at V and 3 bases at J, leaving 8 bases unmatched. The germline gives CDR1 SNHLY, CDR2 FYNNEI. The DNA of the CDR3 is TGTGCCAGCAGTGAGGGGGACTACCTTCTCTACGAGCAGTACTTC. Its protein is CASSEGDYLLYEQYF.

This chain uses TRBV7-3 with TRBJ2-1, with 9 bases matching TRBD2. Per the germline V gene, CDR1 is SGHTA and CDR2 is FQGTGA. This CDR3 spans 15 amino acids. V lost 5 bases to trimming and J lost 6 bases; unmatched junction nucleotides: 8. Here the CDR3 DNA reads TGTGCCAGCAGCACCCTAGCGGGGCCTGGCAATGAGCAGTTCTTC. Translation: CASSTLAGPGNEQFF.

The V gene is TRBV28, the J gene TRBJ2-2; 10 nucleotides line up with TRBD2. V lost 6 bases, J lost 6 bases, and 7 bases stayed unmatched. The CDR3 has 15 residues. Germline V gives CDR1 MDHEN, CDR2 SYDVKM. The CDR3 sequence: CASRLPGLASGELFF. The CDR3 nucleotides read TGTGCCAGCAGGCTTCCGGGACTAGCGTCCGGGGAGCTGTTTTTT.

The V and J genes are TRBV7-9 and TRBJ2-6, with 7 nucleotides matching TRBD2. This CDR3 has 17 amino acids. V shed 6 bases, J shed 4 bases, and the junction held 12 bases outside the gene matches. Per the germline V gene, CDR1 is SEHNR and CDR2 is FQNEAQ (reference sequence). The CDR3 nucleotides are TGTGCCAGCAGTCTCCGGGAGGCGGCGGCCGGGGCCAACGTCCTGACTTTC. It specifies CASSLREAAAGANVLTF.

This clone was recorded once. The gene calls are TRBV7-8 and TRBJ2-7, with 7 bases lining up with TRBD1. V was pared by 1 base and J by 5 bases, with 14 bases of the junction left unmatched. CDR1 and CDR2 from the germline V gene are SGHVS and FQNEAQ. This CDR3 has 17 amino acids. The CDR3 region has the DNA TGTGCCAGCAGCTTAGGGTTTCGTCAGGGGGTGAACGACGAGCAGTACTTC. Protein sequence: CASSLGFRQGVNDEQYF.

A single count supports this clone. V gene TRBV6-5 combines with J gene TRBJ1-2, with no clear D. The CDR3 runs to 15 residues. Germline CDR1 reads MNHEY; CDR2 reads SVGAGI. Trimming removed 2 bases from V and 6 bases from J, with 16 bases in between. CDR3 bases: TGTGCCAGCAGTTACGGTCAGGTAGACGGTCATGGCTACACCTTC. Its protein is CASSYGQVDGHGYTF.

V usage is TRBV19 and J usage is TRBJ1-2; D may be TRBD1 (6 bases). This CDR3 is built from 13 residues. Germline CDR1 reads LNHDA; CDR2 reads SQIVND (reference sequence). Trimming cost V 10 bases and J 5 bases, with 17 bases left between them. CDR3 DNA sequence: TGTGCCACCGACACAGGGTCGGTATATGGCTACACCTTC. Translating it yields CATDTGSVYGYTF. The variable domain in full, completed from reference TRBV19 and TRBJ1-2, reads DGGITQSPKYLFRKEGQNVTLSCEQNLNHDAMYWYRQDPGQGLRLIYYSQIVNDFQKGDIAEGYSVSREKKESFPLTVTSAQKNPTAFYLCATDTGSVYGYTFGSGTRLTVV.